What follows are 3 T cell receptor beta chains derived from one specimen sequenced in a study of cytomegalovirus exposure and HLA in healthy donors. PCR primers comprised 60 Vbeta and 13 Jbeta primers. This table comes from immunoSEQ multiplex PCR, and its TCRdb copy is limited to in-frame clones, with some not included. The repertoire holds about 170,000 clones, with approximately 73% as singletons. Material for sequencing was PBMCs. The receptors stem from a woman between 18 and 30 years old in good health and CMV-seropositive.

The chain uses TRBV5-1 and TRBJ2-3; 12 nucleotides agree with TRBD2. The CDR3 consists of 15 residues. The germline V gene encodes CDR1 SGHRS and CDR2 YFSETQ. V lost 0 bases, J lost 6 bases, and 2 bases stayed unmatched. The CDR3 DNA reads as TGCGCCAGCAGCTTGGCTAGCGGGGGGGGTGATACGCAGTATTTT. It translates to CASSLASGGGDTQYF.

This chain joins TRBV7-6 and TRBJ2-3, with D possibly matching TRBD2 (7 bases). V lost 0 bases and J lost 0, with 10 bases in between. The germline gives CDR1 SGHVS, CDR2 FNYEAQ. The length of the CDR3 is 16 residues. CDR3 residues: CASSLAAGASTDTQYF. In nucleotides, the CDR3 is TGTGCCAGCAGCTTAGCGGCGGGGGCCAGCACAGATACGCAGTATTTT.

The chain combines TRBV11-2 with TRBJ1-1, with D maybe TRBD1 (5 bases). CDR1 SGHAT and CDR2 FQNNGV come from the germline V gene. CDR3 length equals 14 residues. V lost 3 bases and J lost 5, with 13 bases in between. CDR3 residues: CASSFRGMGTEAFF. The CDR3, as DNA: TGTGCCAGCAGCTTCCGGGGGATGGGGACTGAAGCTTTCTTT.